This section outlines one TCR beta chain sequence together with its context. Its matching antigen is unknown. The data are from a study of T cells after yellow fever vaccination. Study conclusions and caveats: Across the CD4 and CD8 compartments, a small share of clonotypes was present in both. The study found a weaker secondary response that peaked faster, day 5 versus 15. Booster samples showed a return of most primary-vaccination clones (roughly 95% CD4, around 88% CD8).

A 5'RACE template-switching step, the method used to make TCR cDNA, added a universal primer site and UMIs. Using its own MiXCR run on the 5' RACE reads, TCRdb lists one record per CDR3 protein. In the table there are roughly 240,000 distinct CDR3 sequences, approximately 6.8% of which are singletons. The CDR3 loop spans 15 amino acids. Trimming took 8 bases from V and 4 from J; bases not matched to a gene: 12. From germline, CDR1 is MDHEN and CDR2 SYDVKM. The V call is TRBV28, the J call TRBJ2-7; 9 bases line up with TRBD1. Sample: CD4+ T cells sorted from PBMCs, taken on the day of the yellow fever booster vaccination. The receptor was isolated from a man aged 25-45 years who received the YFV17D yellow fever vaccine. CDR3 sequence (DNA): TGTGCCAGCGTAGGACCGGGACAGGGAGGGTACGAGCAGTACTTC. Amino acids: CASVGPGQGGYEQYF.